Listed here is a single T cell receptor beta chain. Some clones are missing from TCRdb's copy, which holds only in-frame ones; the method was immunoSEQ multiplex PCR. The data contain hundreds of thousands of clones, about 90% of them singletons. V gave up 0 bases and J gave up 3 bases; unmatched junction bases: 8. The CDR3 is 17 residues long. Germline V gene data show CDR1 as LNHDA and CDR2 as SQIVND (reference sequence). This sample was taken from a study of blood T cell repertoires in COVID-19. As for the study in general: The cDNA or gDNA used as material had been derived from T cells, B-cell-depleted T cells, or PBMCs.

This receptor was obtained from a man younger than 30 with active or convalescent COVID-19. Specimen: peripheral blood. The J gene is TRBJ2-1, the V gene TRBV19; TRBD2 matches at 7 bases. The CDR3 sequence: CASSIDAPGDYYNEQFF. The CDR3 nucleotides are TGTGCCAGTAGTATAGACGCTCCGGGGGACTACTACAATGAGCAGTTCTTC.